This T cell receptor (delta chain) comes out of a study of gammadelta T cells in human blood. Study observations and caveats: Polyclonal expansion of innate γδ T cells after birth appeared microbially driven.

V lost 0 bases and J 1 base, leaving 11 bases between the germline ends. Germline V gene lookup returns CDR1 GEAIGNYY and CDR2 EKD. This CDR3 has 15 residues. TCRdb ran CATT on the RT-PCR reads. This table holds about 300 delta-chain clones, around 70% found once. This clone has just a few counts. Antigen unknown. A single base is all that separates this from a far larger clone, so a read error is likely. The TCR was taken from a human donor. Sequenced input: Vgamma9Vdelta2 gamma-delta T cells from adult blood. The J gene is TRDJ1, the V gene TRDV2; a weak D match, TRDD3 (6 bases). The CDR3 region is CACDTVGIGTDKLIF. CDR3 nucleotides: TGTGCCTGTGACACCGTGGGGATTGGCACCGATAAACTCATCTTT.